The 13 T cell receptor beta chains in this list originate from one sample, sequenced in a study of shared clonotypes between healthy human individuals. Method: immunoSEQ multiplex PCR; TCRdb's copy keeps in-frame clones and lacks some. The repertoire consists of 1 million to 1.2 million clones, with about 80% occurring once and the leading ten covering about 0.89%. Input material: memory CD4+ T cells from PBMCs. The subset denotes: CD45RA-negative fraction. The receptors originated from a man younger than 35 in good health. Some clones in this sample may be carry-over from other donors' samples.

The gene calls are TRBV28 and TRBJ1-5, with D unresolved. The CDR3 is 14 residues long. V lost 2 bases to trimming and J lost 0 bases, with 5 bases between them. Germline assignment: CDR1 MDHEN and CDR2 SYDVKM. The CDR3 is CASSLQISNQPQHF. In DNA form, the CDR3 reads TGTGCCAGCAGTTTACAGATTAGCAATCAGCCCCAGCATTTT. Based on the CDR3 plus reference TRBV28 and TRBJ1-5, the full variable domain is DVKVTQSSRYLVKRTGEKVFLECVQDMDHENMFWYRQDPGLGLRLIYFSYDVKMKEKGDIPEGYSVSREKKERFSLILESASTNQTSMYLCASSLQISNQPQHFGDGTRLSIL.

This clone was detected a few times. The chain couples TRBV6-5 to TRBJ1-5; D unclear. Germline CDR1 MNHEY, CDR2 SVGAGI. V was trimmed by 8 bases and J by 2 bases, leaving 10 bases between them. The CDR3 totals 13 residues. The CDR3 region has the DNA TGTGCCAGCGGCCCTGGGGGCAATCAGCCCCAGCATTTT. It is translated as CASGPGGNQPQHF.

This rearrangement joins TRBV4-1 to TRBJ2-3; 8 bases line up with TRBD2. The J segment lost 0 bases and the V segment lost 4 bases, leaving 15 bases of the junction unmatched. The germline V gene encodes CDR1 MGHRA and CDR2 YSYEKL. CDR3 length: 19 amino acids. CDR3 in DNA: TGCGCCAGCAGCCTCCTCCCGGGGGGGGCGGGGGCTAGCACAGATACGCAGTATTTT. Translation: CASSLLPGGAGASTDTQYF.

This chain joins TRBV15 and TRBJ2-7, with 8 nucleotides matching TRBD1. This CDR3 spans 15 amino acids. Germline CDR1 LNHNV, CDR2 YYDKDF (reference sequence). V lost 0 bases to trimming and J lost 7 bases; unmatched junction nucleotides: 8. The CDR3 sequence: CATSRDGQGVSEQYF. The DNA of the CDR3 is TGTGCCACCAGCAGAGACGGACAGGGTGTGAGTGAGCAGTACTTC.

The V and J genes are TRBV7-2 and TRBJ1-1; D might be TRBD1 (5 bases). Trimming removed 1 base from V and 2 bases from J, with 8 bases in between. The CDR3 runs 14 residues. Germline-derived CDR1 and CDR2 are SGHTA and FQGNSA. The CDR3 reads CASSLVRGNTEAFF. The CDR3 nucleotides are TGTGCCAGCAGCTTAGTTAGGGGCAACACTGAAGCTTTCTTT.

CDR3 residues: CAISPQGFQPQHF. In DNA, the CDR3 is TGTGCCATCAGTCCACAGGGTTTTCAGCCCCAGCATTTT. V is TRBV10-3 and J is TRBJ1-5, with D perhaps matching TRBD1 (6 bases). The CDR3 has 13 amino acids. Germline assignment: CDR1 ENHRY and CDR2 SYGVKD. The ends were cut back, 5 bases at V and 6 bases at J, with 11 bases in the middle.

This chain uses TRBV18 with TRBJ1-1; the D gene is possibly TRBD1 (5 bases). Deletions cut 3 bases from V and 3 bases from J, with 14 bases between. This CDR3 is 15 amino acids long. From germline, CDR1 is KGHSH and CDR2 LQKENI. CDR3 DNA sequence: TGTGCCAGCTCACCCAACCCGGGGGGGGACACTGAAGCTTTCTTT. Its translation is CASSPNPGGDTEAFF.

The rearrangement links TRBV7-3 to TRBJ2-5, with 8 nucleotides matching TRBD2. The V segment lost 5 bases and the J segment 4 bases; nucleotides outside the gene matches: 6. The CDR3 extends over 14 amino acids. Germline CDR1 reads SGHTA; CDR2 reads FQGTGA. The CDR3 DNA reads as TGTGCCAGCAGCCCTTTAGGACTAGCAGAGACCCAGTACTTC. It translates to CASSPLGLAETQYF.

The gene calls are TRBV6-4 and TRBJ1-3; 10 nucleotides match TRBD1. There are 14 residues in the CDR3. Trimming removed 8 bases from V and 4 bases from J; junction bases left unmatched: 5. Germline V lookup: CDR1 MRHNA, CDR2 SNTAGT. In DNA form, the CDR3 reads TGTGCCAGCGACAGGGGGCTAGCGGGAAACACCATATATTTT. Protein: CASDRGLAGNTIYF.

With respect to this clone: Other DNA sequences in the same sample also yield this CDR3. The J gene is TRBJ2-7, the V gene TRBV9, with TRBD2 identical over 11 bases. CDR1 SGDLS and CDR2 YYNGEE come from the germline V gene. This CDR3 region has 16 residues. After removal of 3 bases from V and 0 bases from J, the junction contained 5 bases not matched to a gene. The CDR3, as DNA: TGTGCCAGCAGCGGTACCGGGACTAGCGGCTCCTACGAGCAGTACTTC. Residues: CASSGTGTSGSYEQYF.

The CDR3: CASSVATGASGNNEQFF. The CDR3 DNA sequence: TGTGCCAGCAGCGTAGCTACTGGGGCTAGCGGTAACAATGAGCAGTTCTTC. The J gene is TRBJ2-1, the V gene TRBV9; 7 bases agree with TRBD2. From germline, CDR1 is SGDLS and CDR2 YYNGEE. V lost 0 bases to trimming and J lost 5 bases; unmatched junction nucleotides: 11. The CDR3 extends over 17 amino acids.

The V call is TRBV11-2, the J call TRBJ2-2; the D is unclear. Germline CDR1 reads SGHAT; CDR2 reads FQNNGV. This CDR3 is built from 13 residues. The ends were cut back, 3 bases at V and 4 bases at J, with 6 bases in the middle. The CDR3 DNA reads TGTGCCAGCAGCTTGAGGTTCACCGGGGAGCTGTTTTTT. It encodes CASSLRFTGELFF.

This chain uses TRBV5-1 with TRBJ1-3; no reliable D call. This CDR3 has 13 amino acids. The germline CDR1 and CDR2 sequences are SGHRS and YFSETQ. Trimming removed 1 base at V and 4 bases at J, with 6 bases between. The chain's CDR3 is CASSLRVGNTIYF. The CDR3 coding sequence is TGCGCCAGCAGCTTGAGGGTGGGAAACACCATATATTTT. The full variable domain, in which reference TRBV5-1 and TRBJ1-3 provide the parts outside the CDR3, is KAGVTQTPRYLIKTRGQQVTLSCSPISGHRSVSWYQQTPGQGLQFLFEYFSETQRNKGNFPGRFSGRQFSNSRSEMNVSTLELGDSALYLCASSLRVGNTIYFGEGSWLTVV.